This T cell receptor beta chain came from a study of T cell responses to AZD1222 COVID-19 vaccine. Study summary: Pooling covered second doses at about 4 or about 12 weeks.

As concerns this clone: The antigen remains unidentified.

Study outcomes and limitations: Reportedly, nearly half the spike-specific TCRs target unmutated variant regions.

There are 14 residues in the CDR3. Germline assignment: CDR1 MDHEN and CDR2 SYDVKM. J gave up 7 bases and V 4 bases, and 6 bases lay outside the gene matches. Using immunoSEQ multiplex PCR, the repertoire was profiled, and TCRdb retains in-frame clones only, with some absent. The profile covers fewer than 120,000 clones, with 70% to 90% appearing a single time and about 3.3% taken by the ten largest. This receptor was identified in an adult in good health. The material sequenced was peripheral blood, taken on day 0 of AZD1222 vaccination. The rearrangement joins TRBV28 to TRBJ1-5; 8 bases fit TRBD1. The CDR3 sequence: CASSSQGVRQPQHF. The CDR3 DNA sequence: TGTGCCAGCAGTTCACAGGGGGTCAGACAGCCCCAGCATTTT.